This TCR beta chain derives from a study of technical replicates of blood from a few donors. After removal of 4 bases from V and 6 bases from J, the junction contained 5 bases not matched to a gene. This CDR3 is 14 amino acids long. CDR1 and CDR2 from the germline V gene are SGHAT and FQNNGV. This clone has just one count. Method: immunoSEQ multiplex PCR; TCRdb's copy keeps in-frame clones and lacks some. The data hold about 100,000 clones, with nearly 96% observed a single time. The TCR sequence derives from a human donor in good health. The chain carries TRBV11-2 and TRBJ2-3, with 9 positions matching TRBD2. Sequencing was performed on T cells isolated from PBMCs. CDR3 amino acids: CASSYGTSLDTQYF. Written as DNA, the CDR3 is TGTGCCAGCAGCTACGGGACTAGCTTGGATACGCAGTATTTT.